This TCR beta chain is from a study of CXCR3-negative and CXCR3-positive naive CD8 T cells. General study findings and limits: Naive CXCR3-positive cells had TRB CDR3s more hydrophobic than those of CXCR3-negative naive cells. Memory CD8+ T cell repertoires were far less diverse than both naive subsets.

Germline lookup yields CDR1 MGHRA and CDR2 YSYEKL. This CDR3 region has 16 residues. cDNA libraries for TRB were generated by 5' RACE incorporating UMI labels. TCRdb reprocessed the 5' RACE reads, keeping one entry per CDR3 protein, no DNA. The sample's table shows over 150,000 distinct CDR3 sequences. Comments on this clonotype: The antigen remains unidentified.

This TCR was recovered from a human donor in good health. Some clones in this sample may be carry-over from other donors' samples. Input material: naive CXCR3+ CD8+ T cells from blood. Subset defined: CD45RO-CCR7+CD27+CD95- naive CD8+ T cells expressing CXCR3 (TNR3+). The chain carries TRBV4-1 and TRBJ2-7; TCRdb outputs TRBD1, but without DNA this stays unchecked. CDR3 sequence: CASSQDPLGRGYEQYF.